These 29 T cell receptor beta chains were sequenced from one sample in a study of human T cells and chemical hapten exposure. The time point is: patch test 2, 6 weeks after DPC sensitization. The treatment: therapeutic diphenylcyclopropenone sensitization with weekly scalp DPC. TCRdb itself ran the RACE reads through MiXCR, one entry per CDR3 protein. The profile covers tens of thousands of distinct CDR3 sequences, with about 6.6% appearing a single time and 1.3% taken by the ten largest. This specimen consisted of whole blood, obtained in connection with sensitization to the hapten diphenylcyclopropenone (DPC). The receptor source for this set is a woman in her twenties or thirties with alopecia areata. Some clones in this sample may be carry-over from other donors' samples.

Many counts were recorded for this clonotype. This chain links TRBV7-2 with TRBJ2-1; D is perhaps TRBD1 (5 bases). The germline V gene encodes CDR1 SGHTA and CDR2 FQGNSA. V was pared by 4 bases and J by 9 bases, with 13 bases between. The CDR3 is 13 residues long. The CDR3 sequence is CASSSRQISEQFF. The DNA for the CDR3 is TGTGCCAGCAGCTCTCGACAGATTAGTGAGCAGTTCTTC. Looking up the rest from reference TRBV7-2 and TRBJ2-1 gives the full variable domain: GAGVSQSPSNKVTEKGKDVELRCDPISGHTALYWYRQSLGQGLEFLIYFQGNSAPDKSGLPSDRFSAERTGGSVSTLTIQRTQQEDSAVYLCASSSRQISEQFFGPGTRLTVL.

Many counts were recorded for this clonotype. The chain has TRBV11-2 and TRBJ2-2; 8 positions agree with TRBD1. This CDR3 is built from 14 residues. V gave up 5 bases and J gave up 7 bases; unmatched junction bases: 6. Germline lookup yields CDR1 SGHAT and CDR2 FQNNGV. CDR3 loop: CASSARTGIGELFF. The CDR3, as DNA: TGTGCCAGCAGCGCTCGGACAGGGATCGGGGAGCTGTTTTTT.

A few counts support this clonotype. The chain links TRBV6-1 to TRBJ2-5, with D perhaps matching TRBD1 or TRBD2 (5 bases each). This CDR3 is built from 14 residues. V lost 1 base and J lost 6, with 12 bases in between. Germline V gene lookup returns CDR1 MNHNS and CDR2 SASEGT. CDR3 residues: CASSEGGTGQTQYF. DNA for the CDR3: TGTGCCAGCAGTGAAGGGGGGACCGGGCAGACCCAGTACTTC.

This clonotype was observed many times. The rearrangement uses TRBV10-1 and TRBJ1-5, with 8 bases matching TRBD1. Germline trimming cut 8 bases from V and 0 bases from J; bases unmatched to any gene: 3. The CDR3 covers 14 residues. Germline-derived CDR1 and CDR2 are WNHNN and SYGVQD (reference sequence). The CDR3 reads CASQGALSNQPQHF. CDR3 bases: TGCGCCAGCCAGGGGGCACTTAGCAATCAGCCCCAGCATTTT.

This clonotype came up many times. For the CDR3, the DNA is TGTGCCAGCAGCAAAGCGGGCCAGGGCACTGGGGCCAACGTCCTGACTTTC. Its protein is CASSKAGQGTGANVLTF. The V and J genes are TRBV21-1 and TRBJ2-6. TRBV21-1 is termed a pseudogene. This CDR3 is built from 17 residues.

This clonotype was counted ten times or more. The chain links TRBV20-1 to TRBJ2-3; D remains unclear. Germline V gene data show CDR1 as DFQATT and CDR2 as SNEGSKA (reference sequence). V lost 6 bases to trimming and J lost 2 bases, with 21 bases between them. The CDR3 is made up of 16 amino acids. The CDR3 coding sequence is TGCAGTGCGATCCCCCCCTTGGCCGACCCCACAGATACGCAGTATTTT. It yields the protein CSAIPPLADPTDTQYF.

This clonotype was picked up a small number of times. The chain carries TRBV9 and TRBJ1-2; no clear D. The germline gives CDR1 SGDLS, CDR2 YYNGEE. Trimming left V 0 bases short and J 4 bases short, with 13 bases between. The CDR3 contains 15 residues. CDR3 in amino acids: CASSVGPGPGYGYTF. The CDR3 nucleotides are TGTGCCAGCAGCGTAGGTCCCGGCCCTGGCTATGGCTACACCTTC.

This clonotype was detected only a few times. The J gene is TRBJ1-6, the V gene TRBV12-3 or TRBV12-4; 8 positions agree with TRBD1. The CDR3 length is 13 residues. J was trimmed by 8 bases and V by 8 bases; bases with no gene match: 5. The CDR3, as DNA: TGTGCCAGCCGGGCACAGGGGGATTCACCCCTCCACTTT. Protein product: CASRAQGDSPLHF.

This clonotype was recorded a few times. This sequence joins TRBV7-2 and TRBJ2-2; possible D gene TRBD1, 5 bases. Germline V gene sequence: CDR1 SGHTA, CDR2 FQGNSA. Trimming pared 2 bases from V and 2 bases from J, leaving 12 bases between. CDR3 length equals 16 residues. Written as DNA, the CDR3 is TGTGCCAGCAGCTTAAGACCAGGGCTAAACACCGGGGAGCTGTTTTTT. It specifies CASSLRPGLNTGELFF.

This clonotype was observed a few times. V usage is TRBV20-1 and J usage is TRBJ2-7; 7 bases match TRBD1. CDR3 length: 14 residues. CDR1 and CDR2 (germline): DFQATT, SNEGSKA (reference sequence). Germline trimming cut 0 bases from V and 2 bases from J; bases unmatched to any gene: 4. CDR3 region: CSARDQGVAYEQYF. DNA for the CDR3: TGCAGTGCTAGAGACCAGGGGGTTGCCTACGAGCAGTACTTC.

This clonotype occurred many times. V is TRBV5-1 and J is TRBJ2-3; 7 bases are a match to TRBD1. V lost 2 bases, J lost 3 bases, and 3 bases stayed unmatched. The CDR3 covers 14 residues. Germline assignment: CDR1 SGHRS and CDR2 YFSETQ. The CDR3 here is CASSFWTGTDTQYF. The CDR3 nucleotides are TGCGCCAGCAGCTTTTGGACAGGAACAGATACGCAGTATTTT.

A few counts support this clonotype. The chain joins TRBV3-1 to TRBJ1-1; tentatively, D is TRBD1 (6 bases). Germline V lookup: CDR1 LGHDT, CDR2 YNNKEL (reference sequence). This CDR3 comprises 14 residues. V was trimmed by 4 bases and J by 5 bases, leaving 14 bases between them. CDR3 bases: TGTGCCAGCAGCCCACAGGGACCCGTAACTGAAGCTTTCTTT. As protein: CASSPQGPVTEAFF.

In this sample, this clonotype turned up a few times. The rearrangement joins TRBV6-2 or TRBV6-3 to TRBJ1-6; 9 nucleotides match TRBD1. The ends lost 2 bases at V and 5 bases at J; junction bases unmatched: 7. Per germline, CDR1 MNHEY and CDR2 SVGEGT. The CDR3 runs to 17 residues. The CDR3 is CASSYQFGDRDNSPLHF. The CDR3 DNA is TGTGCCAGCAGTTACCAATTCGGGGACAGGGATAATTCACCCCTCCACTTT.

This clonotype was found many times. This sequence joins TRBV30 and TRBJ2-1, with 15 bases lining up with TRBD2. Germline lookup yields CDR1 GTSNPN and CDR2 SVGIG (reference sequence). There are 15 residues in the CDR3. V shed 4 bases and J 9 bases; nucleotides not matched to a gene: 7. The CDR3 spells CAWIWTSGGAGEQFF. The CDR3 DNA reads as TGTGCCTGGATTTGGACTAGCGGGGGGGCCGGTGAGCAGTTCTTC.

This clonotype was counted ten times or more. This rearrangement joins TRBV5-5 to TRBJ1-2, with 7 positions matching TRBD1. The germline CDR1 and CDR2 sequences are SGHKS and YYEKEE (reference sequence). The CDR3 sequence is 17 residues long. The trim removed 4 bases at V and 4 bases at J, leaving 16 bases unmatched. In DNA form, the CDR3 reads TGTGCCAGCAGCCCAACTCCAGAGACAGGGATAACCTATGGCTACACCTTC. This gives the protein CASSPTPETGITYGYTF.

The chain joins TRBV29-1 to TRBJ1-1; tentatively, D is TRBD1 (5 bases). Germline assignment: CDR1 SQVTM and CDR2 ANQGSEA. V was clipped by 3 bases and J by 3 bases, with 14 bases between them. CDR3 size: 14 residues. This CDR3 reads CSVEGWVGDTEAFF. CDR3 DNA sequence: TGCAGCGTTGAGGGGTGGGTGGGGGACACTGAAGCTTTCTTT.

Written as DNA, the CDR3 is TGTGCCAGCAGCTTCGACAGGGGATCCTACAATGAGCAGTTCTTC. This gives the protein CASSFDRGSYNEQFF. V and J are TRBV5-4 and TRBJ2-1; 8 bases are a match to TRBD1. The CDR3 covers 15 residues. The germline V gene has CDR1 SGHNT and CDR2 YYREEE (reference sequence). With 2 bases clipped from V and 1 base from J, the junction kept 2 bases outside the gene matches.

The sample holds many counts of this clonotype. The chain joins TRBV5-5 to TRBJ1-6, with D perhaps matching TRBD1 (5 bases). Deletions cut 0 bases from V and 7 bases from J, with 8 bases between. Germline CDR1 is SGHKS and CDR2 is YYEKEE (reference sequence). The CDR3 is 14 residues long. The CDR3 region is CASSLGQGNSPLHF. The CDR3 DNA is TGTGCCAGCAGCTTGGGGCAGGGAAATTCACCCCTCCACTTT.

The rearrangement links TRBV3-1 to TRBJ1-2; the D is unclear. CDR3 length: 14 residues. V was cut by 8 bases and J by 2 bases, with 15 bases left in between. Per germline, CDR1 LGHDT and CDR2 YNNKEL (reference sequence). Here the CDR3 DNA reads TGTGCCAGCTGCCCCGCCGGGGTAAACTATGGCTACACCTTC. Encoded protein: CASCPAGVNYGYTF.

V is TRBV12-3 or TRBV12-4 and J is TRBJ1-2; 8 positions match TRBD1. V lost 5 bases, J lost 0 bases, and 11 bases stayed unmatched. This CDR3 region has 17 residues. In DNA form, the CDR3 reads TGTGCCAGCAGTCGGGGGACAGGCGGAGGAACTAACTATGGCTACACCTTC. Its protein is CASSRGTGGGTNYGYTF.

V is TRBV10-3 and J is TRBJ2-1; TRBD1 is a possible D gene (5 bases). Trimming took off 8 bases at V and 7 bases at J, with 15 bases between the two ends. The CDR3 sequence is 13 residues long. From germline, CDR1 is ENHRY and CDR2 SYGVKD. The CDR3 loop is CAILIQATNEQFF. Here the CDR3 DNA reads TGTGCCATCTTAATACAGGCCACAAATGAGCAGTTCTTC.

J is TRBJ1-2 and V is TRBV7-9; D is unresolved. V was pared by 2 bases and J by 6 bases, with 13 bases between. The CDR3 is made up of 14 amino acids. Germline lookup yields CDR1 SEHNR and CDR2 FQNEAQ (reference sequence). CDR3 DNA sequence: TGTGCCAGCAGCTTATTTGGGAGGGAAGATGGCTACACCTTC. Its protein product is CASSLFGREDGYTF.

The sample holds many counts of this clonotype. The rearrangement uses TRBV24-1 and TRBJ1-1; possibly TRBD1 for D (5 bases). The CDR3 extends over 13 amino acids. The V end lost 7 bases, the J end lost 7 bases, and 15 bases lay between the germline ends. Germline V lookup: CDR1 KGHDR, CDR2 SFDVKD. The CDR3 coding sequence is TGTGCCACCAGAAGGGACGGAGCTAGTGAAGCTTTCTTT. As protein: CATRRDGASEAFF.

This clonotype was observed many times. V usage is TRBV7-9 and J usage is TRBJ1-4, with TRBD1 matching over 8 bases. This CDR3 is 15 amino acids long. V shed 3 bases and J 7 bases; nucleotides not matched to a gene: 7. The germline gives CDR1 SEHNR, CDR2 FQNEAQ (reference sequence). For the CDR3, the DNA is TGTGCCAGCAGCTTTATTCAGGGGGCGCTTGAAAAACTGTTTTTT. It codes for CASSFIQGALEKLFF.

The gene calls are TRBV6-1 and TRBJ1-5, with 7 bases lining up with TRBD1. This CDR3 is built from 15 residues. Germline CDR1 and CDR2: MNHNS and SASEGT. Losses at the gene ends were 4 bases for V and 7 bases for J; bases not matched to a gene: 10. In DNA form, the CDR3 reads TGTGCCAGCAGTGTTCAACAGGGGATCGGGCAGCCCCAGCATTTT. Its translation: CASSVQQGIGQPQHF.

V usage is TRBV5-1 and J usage is TRBJ1-1; maybe TRBD1 (6 bases). CDR1 and CDR2 (germline): SGHRS, YFSETQ. V shed 0 bases and J shed 7 bases, with 16 bases lying between them. The CDR3 runs to 15 residues. This CDR3 reads CASSLAVSGAREAFF. CDR3 sequence (DNA): TGCGCCAGCAGCTTGGCCGTGTCAGGGGCGCGTGAAGCTTTCTTT. The variable domain in full, completed from reference TRBV5-1 and TRBJ1-1, reads KAGVTQTPRYLIKTRGQQVTLSCSPISGHRSVSWYQQTPGQGLQFLFEYFSETQRNKGNFPGRFSGRQFSNSRSEMNVSTLELGDSALYLCASSLAVSGAREAFFGQGTRLTVV.

This clonotype was counted ten times or more. The chain has TRBV6-5 and TRBJ2-7; D unclear. V lost 5 bases to trimming and J lost 6 bases, with 14 bases between them. Germline-derived CDR1 and CDR2 are MNHEY and SVGAGI. The CDR3 has 13 amino acids. The CDR3 DNA reads TGTGCCAGCAGTGCCCGAGGTCTGAGCGAGCAGTACTTC. Translation gives CASSARGLSEQYF.

The sample holds many counts of this clonotype. CDR3 protein: CASSQLMEGDEAFF. The CDR3 DNA reads as TGCGCCAGCAGCCAACTAATGGAGGGAGATGAAGCTTTCTTT. The chain joins TRBV5-1 to TRBJ1-1; no clear D gene. V was shortened by 4 bases and J by 7 bases, with 17 bases between the two germline ends. The CDR3 has 14 residues. The germline V gene has CDR1 SGHRS and CDR2 YFSETQ.

This clonotype came up many times. J is TRBJ1-3 and V is TRBV7-6; 7 bases map to TRBD1. This CDR3 region has 14 residues. Germline V lookup: CDR1 SGHVS, CDR2 FNYEAQ. Losses at the gene ends were 11 bases for V and 8 bases for J; bases not matched to a gene: 15. CDR3 region: CAARGLEASDTIYF. The DNA for the CDR3 is TGTGCCGCCAGGGGGTTGGAGGCATCTGACACCATATATTTT.